The source of this T cell receptor beta chain is a study of T cell responses to AZD1222 COVID-19 vaccine. Study results and limitations: Across the whole spike, CD4 TCRs peaked at regions 160-218 and 743-854.

Some clones are missing from TCRdb's copy, which holds only in-frame ones; the method was immunoSEQ multiplex PCR. In the table there are around 130,000 clones, roughly nine tenths of which are singletons. This clone was observed once. What it binds is unknown. Germline V gene sequence: CDR1 SQVTM, CDR2 ANQGSEA. V was pared by 7 bases and J by 4 bases, with 7 bases of the junction left unmatched. The CDR3 length is 12 residues. The chain joins TRBV29-1 to TRBJ2-7; TRBD2 matches at 7 bases. Sequencing was performed on peripheral blood, taken 28 days after the second AZD1222 dose. This sequence was found in an adult who received the AZD1222 COVID-19 vaccine. The CDR3: CSARLASYEQYF. For the CDR3, the DNA is TGCAGCGCAAGACTAGCTTCTTACGAGCAGTACTTC.